A single sample is the source of the 13 T cell receptor beta chains below, sequenced in a study of Tregs in tolerant kidney transplant recipients. Produced via immunoSEQ multiplex PCR; TCRdb's table is partial and in-frame only. The repertoire shows about 48,000 clones; the top ten hold roughly 0.8%. The sample here was CD4+ T cells from blood, taken before the transplant. Every receptor here comes from a human donor who received a combined kidney and bone marrow transplant.

With respect to this clone: The read finishes 3 residues shy of the CDR3 end, and the germline J gene is used to complete it. The J gene is TRBJ2-7, the V gene TRBV2; 9 bases agree with TRBD1. After removal of 6 bases from V and 1 base from J, the junction contained 7 bases not matched to a gene. Germline V CDR1 and CDR2: SNHLY, FYNNEI. The CDR3 runs to 15 residues. Incomplete CDR3 DNA: TGTGCCAGCAGGAACACCGGGACAGGGTCCTACGAG. It specifies CASRNTGTGSYE. The whole CDR3 sequence is CASRNTGTGSYEQYF.

Remarks on this clone: The read stops 3 residues short of the end of the CDR3; the missing end is completed from the germline J gene. V and J are TRBV4-1 and TRBJ2-1; D may match TRBD1 or TRBD2 (6 bases each). The germline CDR1 and CDR2 sequences are MGHRA and YSYEKL. The CDR3 runs 18 residues. Trimming took 1 base from V and 2 from J, leaving 18 bases between them. CDR3 sequence: CASSQGNSRGRTYNEQFF. Incomplete CDR3 DNA: TGCGCCAGCAGCCAAGGAAACTCGAGGGGGAGGACCTACAATGAG.

About this clone itself: The read comes to an end 3 residues before the CDR3 does, leaving the germline J gene to fill in the end. The rearrangement links TRBV7-3 to TRBJ2-1; 9 positions agree with TRBD2. The germline gives CDR1 SGHTA, CDR2 FQGTGA. The CDR3 totals 15 residues. V shed 5 bases, J shed 4 bases, and the junction held 6 bases outside the gene matches. CDR3: CASSPRLAEYNEQFF. CDR3 DNA, as far as it was read: TGTGCCAGCAGCCCGAGACTAGCGGAGTACAATGAG.

With respect to this clone: From the germline J gene comes the end of the CDR3, since the read stops 3 residues before it. V is TRBV7-8 and J is TRBJ2-3, with D possibly matching TRBD1 (6 bases). The V and J ends lost 0 bases and 1 base respectively, with 11 bases between them. CDR3 size: 16 residues. Germline loops: CDR1 SGHVS, CDR2 FQNEAQ. CDR3 DNA, as far as it was read: TGTGCCAGCAGCTTAGCGGGGGCGGCCCGCACAGATACG. This translates into CASSLAGAARTDT. The whole CDR3 region reads CASSLAGAARTDTQYF.

The CDR3 loop reads CASSPGQGGQPQHF. The sequenced part of the CDR3 DNA is TGTGCCAGTAGCCCCGGACAGGGTGGTCAGCCC. This rearrangement joins TRBV19 to TRBJ1-5; 8 nucleotides align to TRBD1. The CDR3 end falls 3 residues outside the read, so it is completed with the germline J gene. The length of the CDR3 is 14 residues. V lost 6 bases and J lost 6; bases outside the gene matches: 7. From germline, CDR1 is LNHDA and CDR2 SQIVND (reference sequence).

Concerning this clone: The read is 3 residues too short to cover the CDR3 end, so that end is filled in from the germline J gene. This chain joins TRBV30 and TRBJ2-3, with D possibly TRBD2 on 6 matching bases. The CDR3 is 13 amino acids. Germline CDR1 and CDR2: GTSNPN and SVGIG (reference sequence). Trimming left V 3 bases short and J 1 base short, with 8 bases between. The CDR3 loop is CAWRASGTDTQYF. Partial CDR3 DNA: TGTGCCTGGAGGGCTAGCGGCACAGATACG.

Concerning this clone itself: The read ends 3 residues early relative to the CDR3; the germline J gene fills the gap. This chain links TRBV15 with TRBJ2-7; D ambiguous. Per germline, CDR1 LNHNV and CDR2 YYDKDF (reference sequence). Between the trimmed V and J ends, which lost 0 bases and 4 bases, there was a span of 7 bases. This CDR3 has 13 amino acids. CDR3 DNA (partial): TGTGCCACCAGCAGAGATTATTCTTACGAG. Its protein is CATSRDYSYE. The full CDR3 is CATSRDYSYEQYF.

As to this clone: The CDR3 is cut off 3 residues early in the read; its end comes from the germline J gene. The rearrangement uses TRBV20-1 and TRBJ2-4; 8 bases line up with TRBD2. The CDR3 covers 15 residues. V lost 2 bases to trimming and J lost 5 bases; unmatched junction nucleotides: 8. Germline V gene data show CDR1 as DFQATT and CDR2 as SNEGSKA (reference sequence). Incomplete CDR3 DNA: TGCAGTGCTAGACCCTCCACTAGCGGACAAAACATT. Translation gives CSARPSTSGQNI. The full CDR3 sequence reads CSARPSTSGQNIQYF.

Regarding this clone: The read terminates 3 residues ahead of where the CDR3 ends, so the germline J gene completes it. V and J are TRBV5-1 and TRBJ2-4; no definite D call. V gave up 5 bases and J gave up 0 bases, with 18 bases separating them. The CDR3 consists of 17 residues. Per germline, CDR1 SGHRS and CDR2 YFSETQ. The DNA read from the CDR3 is TGCGCCAGCAGTTTATTCCCCCGAAGCGTAGCCAAAAACATT. As protein: CASSLFPRSVAKNI. The complete CDR3 protein is CASSLFPRSVAKNIQYF.

Comment on this clone: The read comes to an end 3 residues before the CDR3 does, leaving the germline J gene to fill in the end. The gene calls are TRBV7-2 and TRBJ1-4; 7 nucleotides match TRBD1. Germline CDR1 reads SGHTA; CDR2 reads FQGNSA. The CDR3 length is 15 residues. The ends lost 3 bases at V and 3 bases at J; junction bases unmatched: 4. CDR3 DNA (partial): TGTGCCAGCAGCTTCGACAGGGTTTCTAATGAAAAA. Encoded protein: CASSFDRVSNEK. The whole CDR3 sequence is CASSFDRVSNEKLFF.

Of note for this clone: The CDR3 goes on 3 residues after the read ends, and that part is filled in from the germline J gene. The gene calls are TRBV19 and TRBJ1-2; D possibly corresponds to TRBD1 (5 bases). V shed 3 bases and J shed 4 bases, with 9 bases lying between them. The CDR3 spans 13 residues. Germline CDR1 is LNHDA and CDR2 is SQIVND (reference sequence). The CDR3 loop is CASSMQGIYGYTF. CDR3 bases read: TGTGCCAGTAGTATGCAGGGCATCTATGGC.

A note on this clone: The read terminates 3 residues before the CDR3 end, so the remaining end is supplied by the germline J gene. This chain connects TRBV20-1 to TRBJ2-7; 7 nucleotides match TRBD2. The CDR3 totals 15 residues. The germline V gene has CDR1 DFQATT and CDR2 SNEGSKA (reference sequence). The J segment lost 1 base and the V segment lost 5 bases, leaving 11 bases of the junction unmatched. The CDR3 sequence is CSAASTGRGSYEQYF. Incomplete CDR3 DNA: TGCAGTGCTGCCTCCACGGGGCGGGGGTCCTACGAG.

The CDR3 reads CASPSPDRIVDLFAEAFF. The sequenced part of the CDR3 DNA is TGTGCCAGTCCTAGTCCCGACAGGATTGTAGACTTGTTTGCTGAA. J is TRBJ1-1 and V is TRBV19; D possibly corresponds to TRBD1 (6 bases). From the germline J gene comes the end of the CDR3, since the read stops 3 residues before it. The CDR3 loop spans 18 amino acids. Germline V gene data show CDR1 as LNHDA and CDR2 as SQIVND (reference sequence). With 8 bases removed from V and 6 bases from J, the gap between germline ends came to 31 bases. Complete variable domain (other parts from reference TRBV19 and TRBJ1-1): DGGITQSPKYLFRKEGQNVTLSCEQNLNHDAMYWYRQDPGQGLRLIYYSQIVNDFQKGDIAEGYSVSREKKESFPLTVTSAQKNPTAFYLCASPSPDRIVDLFAEAFFGQGTRLTVV.